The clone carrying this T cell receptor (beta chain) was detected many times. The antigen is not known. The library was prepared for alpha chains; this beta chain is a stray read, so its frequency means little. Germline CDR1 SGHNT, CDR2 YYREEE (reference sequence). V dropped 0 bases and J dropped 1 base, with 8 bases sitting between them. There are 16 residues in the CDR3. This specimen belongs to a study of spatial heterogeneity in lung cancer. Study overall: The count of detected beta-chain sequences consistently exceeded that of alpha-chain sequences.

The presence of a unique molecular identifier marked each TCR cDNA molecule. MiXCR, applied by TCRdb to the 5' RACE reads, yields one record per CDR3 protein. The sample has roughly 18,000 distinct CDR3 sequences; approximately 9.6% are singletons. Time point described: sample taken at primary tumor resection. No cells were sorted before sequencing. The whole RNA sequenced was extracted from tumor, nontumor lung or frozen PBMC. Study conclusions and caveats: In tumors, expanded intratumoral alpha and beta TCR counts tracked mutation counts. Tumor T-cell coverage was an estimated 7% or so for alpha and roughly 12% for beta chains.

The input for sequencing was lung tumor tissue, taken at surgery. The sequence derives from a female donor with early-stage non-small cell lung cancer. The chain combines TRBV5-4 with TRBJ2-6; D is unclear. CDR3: CASSLGPASGANVLTF. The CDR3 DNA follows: TGTGCCAGCAGCTTGGGCCCCGCATCTGGGGCCAACGTCCTGACTTTC.